The 2 T cell receptor beta chains below come from one sample, sequenced in a study of shared clonotypes between healthy human individuals. Sequencing used immunoSEQ multiplex PCR; TCRdb keeps in-frame clones, though not all of them. Among more than 2 million clones listed, around 95% were seen once. The sample taken for sequencing was naive CD4+ T cells sorted from blood. Subset given: CD45RA+ positively selected. These receptors were obtained from a young man in good health.

The chain has TRBV5-1 and TRBJ1-4; D possibly corresponds to TRBD1 (6 bases). The CDR3 is 14 residues long. With 4 bases removed from V and 6 bases from J, the gap between germline ends came to 13 bases. Looked up from germline, CDR1 is SGHRS and CDR2 is YFSETQ. This CDR3 is CASSLDRRYEKLFF. CDR3 DNA: TGCGCCAGCAGCCTCGACAGGAGATATGAAAAACTGTTTTTT.

The V gene is TRBV5-1, the J gene TRBJ2-4; D unclear. The CDR3 has 14 amino acids. Germline V gives CDR1 SGHRS, CDR2 YFSETQ. Trimming stripped 10 bases from V and 8 bases from J, with 22 bases between. The CDR3 sequence: CASKDVQIQDIQYF. The CDR3, as DNA: TGCGCCTCCAAAGACGTACAGATCCAGGACATTCAGTACTTC.